The clone carrying this T cell receptor (beta chain) was picked up many times. RNA transcripts served as the template for amplifying TCR beta CDR3 regions. A first-round RT-PCR of the TCR CDR3 used the HTBI primer set. TCRdb called the multiplex PCR reads again in MiXCR, with one record for every CDR3 protein. The sample lists around 540,000 distinct CDR3 sequences; 15% to 20% were seen once. This specimen comes from a study of T cells in Graves' hyperthyroidism and ophthalmopathy. Sample: blood. The sequence was collected from a woman aged 30 to 39 with Graves' ophthalmopathy.

The CDR3 DNA follows: TGTGCCAGCAGTTTTAGTACGCCCTACGAGCAGTACTTC. Its protein is CASSFSTPYEQYF. The chain has TRBV28 and TRBJ2-7; D call uncertain. V was shortened by 3 bases and J by 2 bases, with 8 bases between the two germline ends. From germline, CDR1 is MDHEN and CDR2 SYDVKM. This CDR3 has 13 amino acids.